The rows below give T cell receptor beta chains drawn from one sample of a study of blood T cell repertoires in COVID-19. TCRdb's table, derived via immunoSEQ multiplex PCR, lists solely in-frame clones and lacks some. Among under 350,000 clones listed, approximately 90% were seen once. Sequenced input: peripheral blood. Receptors were obtained from a man aged 40-50 years with acute or convalescent COVID-19. CDR3s include the opening cysteine and the closing phenylalanine or tryptophan. D genes are given only for firm matches. Clone size is stated in some rows and not others, as once, few, many or a class when expanded.

j_call | v_call | clone_size | d_call | cdr3_aa | cdr3_nt
TRBJ2-2 | TRBV5-4 | . | TRBD2 | CASSPGTSGGPNTGELFF | TGTGCCAGCAGCCCCGGGACTAGCGGGGGGCCAAACACCGGGGAGCTGTTTTTT
TRBJ1-1 | TRBV7-2 | . | . | CASSLAGGFSREAFF | TGTGCCAGCAGCTTAGCAGGAGGGTTCAGTAGGGAAGCTTTCTTT
TRBJ1-1 | TRBV19 | . | . | CASSLTAYGAFF | TGTGCCAGTAGTCTAACAGCTTATGGAGCTTTCTTT
TRBJ2-7 | TRBV19 | . | TRBD1 | CASSVTQGPEQYF | TGTGCCAGTAGTGTTACACAGGGGCCCGAGCAGTACTTC
TRBJ1-1 | TRBV19 | . | . | CASKREGRGTEAFF | TGTGCCAGTAAAAGGGAGGGGAGGGGCACTGAAGCTTTCTTT
TRBJ2-3 | TRBV5-6 | . | TRBD1 | CASSQPTGGRVDTQYF | TGTGCCAGCAGCCAACCGACAGGGGGCCGGGTAGATACGCAGTATTTT
TRBJ2-3 | TRBV3-1/TRBV3-2 | . | TRBD2 | CASSLLPRGGGKTDTQYF | TGTGCCAGCAGTCTTCTCCCTCGGGGCGGGGGGAAGACAGATACGCAGTATTTT
TRBJ2-7 | TRBV5-1 | . | . | CASSLRTEGGKYF | TGCGCCAGCAGCCTTCGGACGGAGGGGGGGAAGTACTTC
TRBJ2-1 | TRBV5-5 | . | TRBD1 | CASSLDRGSYNEQFF | TGTGCCAGCAGCTTAGACAGGGGATCCTACAATGAGCAGTTCTTC
TRBJ1-1 | TRBV5-5 | . | TRBD1 | CASSAGQGARTEAFF | TGTGCCAGCAGCGCCGGACAGGGGGCGCGAACTGAAGCTTTCTTT
TRBJ2-5 | TRBV11-2 | . | . | CASSLSGLKAGTQYF | TGTGCCAGCAGCTTATCCGGGCTAAAGGCGGGGACCCAGTACTTC
TRBJ1-4 | TRBV2 | . | . | CASRKTGQGGEKLFF | TGTGCCAGCAGGAAAACAGGGCAAGGGGGTGAAAAACTGTTTTTT
TRBJ1-1 | TRBV30 | . | . | CAWSFRGKGSKAFF | TGTGCCTGGAGTTTCAGGGGCAAGGGGAGTAAAGCTTTCTTT
TRBJ1-5 | TRBV18 | . | TRBD1 | CASSPVTGGNSNQPQHF | TGTGCCAGCTCACCAGTGACAGGGGGCAATAGCAATCAGCCCCAGCATTTT
TRBJ2-7 | TRBV5-1 | . | TRBD1 | CASSLGRGPYEQYF | TGCGCCAGCAGCTTGGGCAGGGGGCCCTACGAGCAGTACTTC
TRBJ2-5 | TRBV12-5 | . | . | CASGLGNAGGLKETQYF | TGTGCTAGTGGTTTGGGTAACGCAGGGGGGTTAAAGGAGACCCAGTACTTC
TRBJ2-7 | TRBV7-9 | . | . | CASSPWGVYEQYF | TGTGCCAGCAGCCCCTGGGGGGTCTACGAGCAGTACTTC
TRBJ1-2 | TRBV29-1 | . | TRBD1 | CSVRDSGYGYTF | TGCAGCGTTAGGGACAGTGGCTATGGCTACACCTTC
TRBJ1-2 | TRBV7-2 | . | . | CASSLVRSADGYTF | TGTGCCAGCAGCTTAGTCCGATCGGCGGATGGCTACACCTTC
TRBJ1-4 | TRBV27 | few | . | CASSRDLGEKLFF | TGTGCCAGCAGTAGGGACTTGGGGGAAAAACTGTTTTTT
TRBJ1-1 | TRBV18 | . | . | CASSPSGRGTEAFF | TGTGCCAGCTCACCTTCAGGGCGGGGCACTGAAGCTTTCTTT
TRBJ1-1 | TRBV7-8 | . | . | CASRLSGGTEAFF | TGTGCCAGCAGGTTATCAGGTGGAACTGAAGCTTTCTTT